The T cell receptor (beta chain) described here comes from a study of cytomegalovirus exposure and HLA in healthy donors. General observations from the study: For most TCR sequences rarity was the rule, although some public TCRs occurred in many donors. Diagnosis of cytomegalovirus status made by the classifier reportedly showed high specificity and sensitivity.

CDR3 length equals 14 residues. CDR1 and CDR2 (germline): SGHRS, YFSETQ. Trimming removed 4 bases at V and 4 bases at J, with 11 bases between. Worth noting for this clone: Its cognate antigen is unknown.

13 Jbeta primers and 60 Vbeta primers were used for the PCR. Original processing methods: Per a later analysis, the number of unique TCR beta chains was some 80 million, of which around 9.9 million were shared. The protocol was immunoSEQ multiplex PCR, while the TCRdb copy is restricted to in-frame clones and leaves out a portion. The V and J calls and the clone size are those of that table, but D and trimming were determined from the DNA. In the table there are around 100,000 clones, around 76% of which are singletons. The chain links TRBV5-1 to TRBJ1-4, with D possibly TRBD1 on 6 matching bases. This clonotype was obtained from a woman aged 45-59 years in good health and CMV-seropositive. Sequencing used PBMCs. CDR3 loop: CASSPRTVNEKLFF. For the CDR3, the DNA is TGCGCCAGCAGCCCACGGACAGTTAATGAAAAACTGTTTTTT.